The 21 T cell receptor beta chains listed next were all sequenced from one sample in a study of blood T cell repertoires in COVID-19. Profiled with immunoSEQ multiplex PCR; TCRdb holds only in-frame clones, not every one. The table lists about 180,000 clones, roughly 84% of them singletons. Sample: peripheral blood. These receptors were obtained from a woman between 55 and 75 years old with acute or convalescent COVID-19.

CDR3 sequence: CASSLGRGRGQPQHF. CDR3 DNA sequence: TGTGCCAGCAGCTTAGGCAGGGGGCGAGGTCAGCCCCAGCATTTT. The genes are TRBV7-2 and TRBJ1-5; 8 bases fit TRBD1. The CDR3 runs 15 residues. The trim removed 1 base at V and 6 bases at J, leaving 5 bases unmatched. Looked up from germline, CDR1 is SGHTA and CDR2 is FQGNSA. The complete variable domain, with remaining parts taken from reference TRBV7-2 and TRBJ1-5, reads GAGVSQSPSNKVTEKGKDVELRCDPISGHTALYWYRQSLGQGLEFLIYFQGNSAPDKSGLPSDRFSAERTGGSVSTLTIQRTQQEDSAVYLCASSLGRGRGQPQHFGDGTRLSIL.

The rearrangement links TRBV9 to TRBJ2-3; no firm D call. The V gene's germline CDR1 is SGDLS and CDR2 YYNGEE. Trimming cost V 0 bases and J 0 bases, with 8 bases left between them. The length of the CDR3 is 15 residues. CDR3 DNA sequence: TGTGCCAGCAGCGTAGAGCTAATAAGCACAGATACGCAGTATTTT. This translates into CASSVELISTDTQYF.

The chain recombines TRBV6-6 with TRBJ2-7; 11 bases fit TRBD1. V lost 5 bases and J lost 4; bases outside the gene matches: 13. Germline lookup yields CDR1 MNHNY and CDR2 SVGAGI (reference sequence). This CDR3 contains 17 residues. The CDR3 region is CASSRNVPGTGGYEQYF. The DNA for the CDR3 is TGTGCCAGCAGTCGTAATGTGCCGGGGACAGGGGGATACGAGCAGTACTTC.

Comment on this clone: Other DNA sequences in the sample encode the same CDR3. The chain carries TRBV7-3 and TRBJ2-3, with TRBD2 identical over 8 bases. The CDR3 runs 14 residues. Germline CDR1 reads SGHTA; CDR2 reads FQGTGA. The ends lost 2 bases at V and 4 bases at J; junction bases unmatched: 2. The CDR3 is CASSLSGGPDTQYF. CDR3 nucleotides: TGTGCCAGCAGCTTATCGGGGGGGCCAGATACGCAGTATTTT.

This chain links TRBV6-5 with TRBJ1-1; D is unresolved. Trimming removed 7 bases at V and 1 base at J, with 4 bases between. The CDR3 runs 11 residues. Germline loops: CDR1 MNHEY, CDR2 SVGAGI. The CDR3, as DNA: TGTGCCAGCACCGGGAACACTGAAGCTTTCTTT. Protein sequence: CASTGNTEAFF.

This chain joins TRBV2 and TRBJ2-1, with 9 bases fitting TRBD1. CDR3 size: 12 residues. CDR1 SNHLY and CDR2 FYNNEI come from the germline V gene. V dropped 7 bases and J dropped 12; count of bases not matched to a gene: 7. For the CDR3, the DNA is TGTGCCAGCATCCGGGACAGGGAGGCGCAGTTCTTC. Its protein product is CASIRDREAQFF.

This rearrangement joins TRBV6-5 to TRBJ1-1; D ambiguous. Germline CDR1 MNHEY, CDR2 SVGAGI. Trimming cost V 0 bases and J 11 bases, with 10 bases left between them. The CDR3 runs 12 residues. The CDR3 DNA reads as TGTGCCAGCAGTTACTCGGCCCAGGCGGCTTTCTTT. Protein: CASSYSAQAAFF.

V and J are TRBV24-1 and TRBJ1-5; D is ambiguous. Per the germline V gene, CDR1 is KGHDR and CDR2 is SFDVKD. Between the trimmed V and J ends, which lost 10 bases and 0 bases, there was a span of 12 bases. This CDR3 spans 14 amino acids. The CDR3 coding sequence is TGTGCCACAGAGGACGGGGATAGCAATCAGCCCCAGCATTTT. This sequence encodes CATEDGDSNQPQHF.

The CDR3 is CASSDPKLSANEKLFF. DNA of the CDR3: TGTGCCAGCAGTGATCCCAAGTTGAGCGCAAATGAAAAACTGTTTTTT. This chain joins TRBV25-1 and TRBJ1-4; D gene ambiguous. V dropped 3 bases and J dropped 5 bases, with 16 bases sitting between them. Germline V gene lookup returns CDR1 MGHDK and CDR2 SYGVNS. This CDR3 region has 16 residues.

The genes are TRBV9 and TRBJ1-4; TRBD1 matches at 7 bases. V trimming: 0 bases; J trimming: 7 bases; junction bases outside the gene matches: 9. Germline loops: CDR1 SGDLS, CDR2 YYNGEE. The CDR3 consists of 16 residues. CDR3: CASSVGFRGTGEKLFF. The CDR3 DNA reads TGTGCCAGCAGCGTAGGGTTCAGGGGGACGGGTGAAAAACTGTTTTTT.

The V call is TRBV24-1, the J call TRBJ1-2; maybe TRBD1 (6 bases). With 5 bases removed from V and 5 bases from J, the gap between germline ends came to 17 bases. Germline V gene data show CDR1 as KGHDR and CDR2 as SFDVKD. This CDR3 spans 15 amino acids. CDR3 residues: CATSAGGRGPYGYTF. CDR3 bases: TGTGCCACCAGTGCCGGGGGGCGGGGGCCTTATGGCTACACCTTC.

This rearrangement joins TRBV19 to TRBJ1-1; a weak D match, TRBD1 (6 bases). The length of the CDR3 is 15 residues. Germline V CDR1 and CDR2: LNHDA, SQIVND (reference sequence). Deletions cut 7 bases from V and 8 bases from J, with 23 bases between. CDR3 residues: CASKEHQISGTEAFF. CDR3 nucleotides: TGTGCCAGTAAGGAGCACCAAATCAGCGGGACAGAAGCTTTCTTT.

CDR3 nucleotides: TGTGCCAGCAGGACCGACTACCATACGCAGTATTTT. As protein: CASRTDYHTQYF. This chain connects TRBV12-3 or TRBV12-4 to TRBJ2-3; the D gene is possibly TRBD2 (5 bases). This CDR3 region has 12 residues. V was trimmed by 6 bases and J by 7 bases, leaving 11 bases between them.

This chain uses TRBV27 with TRBJ2-1; 9 positions agree with TRBD2. The germline gives CDR1 MNHEY, CDR2 SMNVEV (reference sequence). The CDR3 is 17 amino acids. The V and J ends lost 1 base and 9 bases, in that order; junction bases with no gene match: 13. The CDR3 here is CASSLLGAASGETEQFF. The DNA of the CDR3 is TGTGCCAGCAGTTTATTGGGTGCGGCTAGCGGGGAGACTGAGCAGTTCTTC.

The genes are TRBV28 and TRBJ1-2, with a tentative D call TRBD1 (5 bases). Trimming removed 4 bases at V and 8 bases at J, with 11 bases between. Looked up from germline, CDR1 is MDHEN and CDR2 is SYDVKM. The CDR3 spans 12 residues. The CDR3 DNA reads as TGTGCCAGCAGTTCAGGGATTGAGGGCTACACCTTC. Its translation is CASSSGIEGYTF.

The chain carries TRBV7-3 and TRBJ1-3; 8 nucleotides match TRBD1. The V gene end was trimmed by 3 bases and the J gene end by 4 bases; junction bases not matched to a gene: 5. Germline V gives CDR1 SGHTA, CDR2 FQGTGA. CDR3 length: 15 residues. CDR3 coding DNA: TGTGCCAGCAGCTTGCAGGGGGCTAGGGGAAACACCATATATTTT. Translating gives CASSLQGARGNTIYF.

This clone was counted a single time. This sequence joins TRBV10-3 and TRBJ1-1; 7 bases are shared with TRBD1. The CDR3 has 16 residues. Losses at the gene ends were 2 bases for V and 4 bases for J; bases not matched to a gene: 10. Per the germline V gene, CDR1 is ENHRY and CDR2 is SYGVKD. CDR3 in DNA: TGTGCCATCAGTGAGGAGGACAGGCGGCCGGGCACTGAAGCTTTCTTT. It encodes CAISEEDRRPGTEAFF.

V gene TRBV19 combines with J gene TRBJ2-3; 11 positions match TRBD1. CDR1 is LNHDA, CDR2 SQIVND, per germline (reference sequence). The CDR3 runs to 15 residues. The J segment lost 5 bases and the V segment lost 4 bases, leaving 5 bases of the junction unmatched. The DNA for the CDR3 is TGTGCCAGTAGTACTCCGGGACAGGGGGTAGATACGCAGTATTTT. Protein: CASSTPGQGVDTQYF.

The rearrangement joins TRBV7-2 to TRBJ2-1; D is unclear. Germline V gene lookup returns CDR1 SGHTA and CDR2 FQGNSA. CDR3 length: 13 residues. V dropped 5 bases and J dropped 9 bases, with 14 bases sitting between them. CDR3 nucleotides: TGTGCCAGCAGCCGTTACCGGGTAGGTGAGCAGTTCTTC. It is translated as CASSRYRVGEQFF.

The chain employs TRBV5-1 and TRBJ1-1; TRBD1 is a possible D gene (5 bases). Deletions cut 4 bases from V and 4 bases from J, with 11 bases between. Germline V gives CDR1 SGHRS, CDR2 YFSETQ. The CDR3 extends over 13 amino acids. The CDR3 is CASSVPGITEAFF. The CDR3 nucleotides are TGCGCCAGCAGCGTCCCAGGGATCACTGAAGCTTTCTTT.

V gene TRBV15 combines with J gene TRBJ1-1; 8 positions agree with TRBD1. This CDR3 is 16 amino acids long. V trimming: 0 bases; J trimming: 4 bases; junction bases outside the gene matches: 7. Germline V lookup: CDR1 LNHNV, CDR2 YYDKDF (reference sequence). The CDR3 bases are TGTGCCACCAGCAGAGACATTCAGGGGGCCGGCACTGAAGCTTTCTTT. Its translation is CATSRDIQGAGTEAFF.